The T cell receptor (beta chain) described here comes from a study of shared clonotypes between healthy human individuals. CDR3 length equals 15 residues. V shed 5 bases and J shed 0 bases, with 14 bases lying between them. Germline CDR1 MNHEY, CDR2 SVGAGI. Assay execution took place at the deep level. It was on ten immunoSEQ deep assay plates that unsorted PBMC DNA was sequenced. The protocol was immunoSEQ multiplex PCR, while the TCRdb copy is restricted to in-frame clones and leaves out a portion. The sample consists of 400,000 to 500,000 clones, about 79% of them appearing once. This sequence joins TRBV6-5 and TRBJ2-7, with a possible D match to TRBD2 (7 bases). Sequenced input: PBMCs. The clonotype comes from a woman aged 40 to 50 in good health. Some clones in this sample may be carry-over from other donors' samples. In DNA, the CDR3 is TGTGCCAGCAGTCCTCGACGGGGGGCCTCCTACGAGCAGTACTTC. Translation: CASSPRRGASYEQYF.